These 28 T cell receptor beta chains were all obtained from the same sample, sequenced in a study of blood T cell repertoires in COVID-19 (dated by TCRdb to about 2020). The library was obtained by the immunoSEQ multiplex PCR assay. This immuneACCESS table, as held by TCRdb, lists in-frame sequences with V and J called but not all clones. Of the missing ones, under half trace to an unresolved V gene in checked studies; the others have no known cause. The sample records approximately 75,000 clones, 65% to 90% of which are singletons. 6% to 6.5% of the sample is in the top ten clones. The sample consisted of peripheral blood. All receptors derive from a man at least 80 years old with COVID-19, enrolled during active disease.

The chain combines TRBV29-1 with TRBJ2-5; tentative D call: TRBD1 (5 bases). Per the germline V gene, CDR1 is SQVTM and CDR2 is ANQGSEA. Trimming removed 0 bases from V and 2 bases from J, with 7 bases in between. This CDR3 has 13 amino acids. The CDR3 loop is CSVEENRQETQYF. The CDR3 DNA reads as TGCAGCGTTGAAGAGAACAGGCAAGAGACCCAGTACTTC.

The J gene is TRBJ2-2, the V gene TRBV7-7, with 10 bases aligning to TRBD1. This CDR3 comprises 16 residues. V was clipped by 5 bases and J by 5 bases; unmatched bases: 8. Per the germline V gene, CDR1 is SSHAT and CDR2 is FNYEAQ (reference sequence). CDR3 nucleotides: TGTGCCAGCAGCCAACGGACAGGGGGTATAACCGGGGAGCTGTTTTTT. Its translation is CASSQRTGGITGELFF.

V and J are TRBV4-1 and TRBJ1-4; TRBD1 aligns across 9 bases. V lost 5 bases, J lost 5 bases, and 12 bases stayed unmatched. This CDR3 is 17 amino acids long. Germline V gene sequence: CDR1 MGHRA, CDR2 YSYEKL. The CDR3 reads CASSVQGAHVGNEKLFF. As DNA, the CDR3 is TGCGCCAGCAGCGTACAGGGGGCGCATGTGGGAAATGAAAAACTGTTTTTT.

This clone has a single count. The rearrangement joins TRBV6-4 to TRBJ1-5; 7 bases agree with TRBD1. The V segment lost 4 bases and the J segment 6 bases; nucleotides outside the gene matches: 6. The CDR3 has 14 residues. The germline gives CDR1 MRHNA, CDR2 SNTAGT. CDR3 sequence reads: CASSVEGGGQPQHF. The CDR3 region has the DNA TGTGCCAGCAGTGTAGAAGGGGGCGGTCAGCCCCAGCATTTT.

This clone was seen only once. The chain combines TRBV5-1 with TRBJ1-2; D call uncertain. CDR3 size: 14 residues. The germline gives CDR1 SGHRS, CDR2 YFSETQ. V lost 0 bases to trimming and J lost 6 bases, with 12 bases between them. CDR3 loop: CASSLVPVGDGYTF. CDR3 coding DNA: TGCGCCAGCAGCTTGGTCCCGGTCGGGGATGGCTACACCTTC.

The CDR3 sequence is CASTSGTGTQPQHF. CDR3 nucleotide sequence: TGTGCCAGCACCTCCGGGACAGGGACCCAGCCCCAGCATTTT. The chain carries TRBV16 and TRBJ1-5; 9 nucleotides match TRBD1. The CDR3 runs to 14 residues. From germline, CDR1 is KGHSY and CDR2 FQNENV. With V trimmed by 7 bases and J by 7 bases, 8 bases remained unmatched. The full variable domain, completed using reference TRBV16 and TRBJ1-5, is GEEVAQTPKHLVRGEGQKAKLYCAPIKGHSYVFWYQQVLKNEFKFLISFQNENVFDETGMPKERFSAKCLPNSPCSLEIQATKLEDSAVYFCASTSGTGTQPQHFGDGTRLSIL.

The chain employs TRBV5-1 and TRBJ1-1, with D possibly TRBD1 on 6 matching bases. The CDR3 is made up of 16 amino acids. Trimming took off 0 bases at V and 2 bases at J, with 14 bases between the two ends. From germline, CDR1 is SGHRS and CDR2 YFSETQ. The CDR3 sequence: CASSLEPGGPNTEAFF. The CDR3 bases are TGCGCCAGCAGCTTGGAGCCGGGGGGCCCAAACACTGAAGCTTTCTTT.

The chain couples TRBV4-2 to TRBJ1-2; D possibly corresponds to TRBD1 (6 bases). The germline V gene has CDR1 LGHNA and CDR2 YNFKEQ. With 4 bases removed from V and 5 bases from J, the gap between germline ends came to 8 bases. The CDR3 runs to 12 residues. The CDR3 coding sequence is TGTGCCAGCAGCCGGCAGGGGTATGGCTACACCTTC. It specifies CASSRQGYGYTF.

V and J are TRBV28 and TRBJ2-7; D is possibly TRBD2 (5 bases). The CDR3 length is 13 residues. Germline assignment: CDR1 MDHEN and CDR2 SYDVKM. V lost 4 bases and J 10 bases, leaving 17 bases between the germline ends. Written as DNA, the CDR3 is TGTGCCAGCAGTTCAGAGGGCAGGCCCAGACAGTACTTC. Translated, it gives CASSSEGRPRQYF.

The gene calls are TRBV10-3 and TRBJ2-1; 9 bases match TRBD2. The CDR3 is 16 residues long. The V segment lost 4 bases and the J segment 4 bases; nucleotides outside the gene matches: 8. The germline CDR1 and CDR2 sequences are ENHRY and SYGVKD. In nucleotides, the CDR3 is TGTGCCATCAGTGGAAGCGGGGGGCCGAATTACAATGAGCAGTTCTTC. Its protein product is CAISGSGGPNYNEQFF.

This clone was picked up a small number of times. The rearrangement joins TRBV5-3 to TRBJ2-3; 9 bases align to TRBD1. TRBV5-3 is reported as an ORF; its role is uncertain. The CDR3 length is 15 residues. Losses at the gene ends were 5 bases for V and 3 bases for J; bases not matched to a gene: 7. Here the CDR3 DNA reads TGTGCCAGAAGGCAGACAGGGGGACGGACAGATACGCAGTATTTT. Protein product: CARRQTGGRTDTQYF.

V and J are TRBV16 and TRBJ1-2, with TRBD1 matching 12 bases. The junction had 13 bases not matched to a gene; V was cut back by 4 bases and J by 4 bases. This CDR3 comprises 18 residues. CDR1 and CDR2 (germline): KGHSY, FQNENV. In DNA form, the CDR3 reads TGTGCCAGCAGCCTTACAAGGGGACAGGGGGCGTCTAGCTATGGCTACACCTTC. As protein: CASSLTRGQGASSYGYTF.

The rearrangement joins TRBV18 to TRBJ1-1; D is uncertain. CDR1 and CDR2 (germline): KGHSH, LQKENI. Trimming stripped 2 bases from V and 1 base from J, with 5 bases between. The CDR3 contains 13 residues. The CDR3 spells CASSPNKNTEAFF. In DNA form, the CDR3 reads TGTGCCAGCTCACCAAACAAGAACACTGAAGCTTTCTTT.

The chain links TRBV3-1 (or the pseudogene TRBV3-2) to TRBJ2-7; 8 bases agree with TRBD1. V shed 4 bases and J 6 bases; nucleotides not matched to a gene: 8. The CDR3 extends over 14 amino acids. Germline V gives CDR1 LGHDT, CDR2 YNNKEL (reference sequence). CDR3 region: CASSPFDRGGEQYF. CDR3 nucleotides: TGTGCCAGCAGCCCCTTCGACAGGGGCGGCGAGCAGTACTTC.

CDR3 residues: CASSIPGQQREKLFF. CDR3 coding DNA: TGTGCCAGTAGTATACCGGGACAGCAAAGGGAAAAACTGTTTTTT. The chain combines TRBV19 with TRBJ1-4; 7 nucleotides align to TRBD1. The CDR3 has 15 amino acids. The trim removed 2 bases at V and 8 bases at J, leaving 8 bases unmatched. CDR1 and CDR2 (germline): LNHDA, SQIVND (reference sequence).

This clone was picked up a small number of times. The rearrangement uses TRBV2 and TRBJ1-4; D possibly corresponds to TRBD1 (6 bases). V was shortened by 5 bases and J by 8 bases, with 12 bases between the two germline ends. The CDR3 has 13 residues. Germline V gives CDR1 SNHLY, CDR2 FYNNEI. CDR3 sequence (DNA): TGTGCCAGCAGTACAGGGACGGACGAAAAACTGTTTTTT. The encoded protein is CASSTGTDEKLFF.

The DNA of the CDR3 is TGTGCCAGCAGTGAACCCGCAATACAGGGGGGCTACACCTTC. As protein: CASSEPAIQGGYTF. This rearrangement joins TRBV6-1 to TRBJ1-2; the match to TRBD1 covers 7 bases. The CDR3 has 14 residues. J gave up 8 bases and V 2 bases, and 8 bases lay outside the gene matches. The germline V gene has CDR1 MNHNS and CDR2 SASEGT.

The chain links TRBV2 to TRBJ1-1; the D is unclear. Germline lookup yields CDR1 SNHLY and CDR2 FYNNEI. V shed 4 bases and J shed 0 bases, with 9 bases lying between them. This CDR3 contains 14 residues. CDR3 sequence (DNA): TGTGCCAGCAGTGTGGGCAGCTTGAACACTGAAGCTTTCTTT. As protein: CASSVGSLNTEAFF.

V is TRBV23-1 and J is TRBJ1-1; TRBD1 aligns across 7 bases. TRBV23-1 is known as an ORF, though its function is uncertain. V lost 2 bases to trimming and J lost 2 bases; unmatched junction nucleotides: 8. CDR3 size: 16 residues. The CDR3 coding sequence is TGCGCCAGCAGTCAACCCAGACAGGGTCATAACACTGAAGCTTTCTTT. Protein sequence: CASSQPRQGHNTEAFF.

The chain has TRBV5-1 and TRBJ1-1; D unresolved. Germline CDR1 SGHRS, CDR2 YFSETQ. The CDR3 length is 14 residues. V gave up 1 base and J gave up 1 base, with 8 bases separating them. In DNA form, the CDR3 reads TGCGCCAGCAGCTTGCTCGAGCCGAACACTGAAGCTTTCTTT. This translates into CASSLLEPNTEAFF.

This chain joins TRBV5-1 and TRBJ1-1; possibly TRBD1 for D (6 bases). Per the germline V gene, CDR1 is SGHRS and CDR2 is YFSETQ. With 3 bases removed from V and 2 bases from J, the gap between germline ends came to 14 bases. The CDR3 is 15 residues long. In DNA form, the CDR3 reads TGCGCCAGCAGCTGGAGCGGGACACGAAACACTGAAGCTTTCTTT. This sequence encodes CASSWSGTRNTEAFF.

The chain uses TRBV10-3 and TRBJ2-7; 7 bases fit TRBD1. V gave up 6 bases and J gave up 2 bases; unmatched junction bases: 4. Germline V gene sequence: CDR1 ENHRY, CDR2 SYGVKD. The CDR3 spans 13 residues. The DNA of the CDR3 is TGTGCCATCAGCCGGACAGGTACCTACGAGCAGTACTTC. This sequence encodes CAISRTGTYEQYF.

V gene TRBV19 combines with J gene TRBJ1-2, with D maybe TRBD1 (5 bases). Per the germline V gene, CDR1 is LNHDA and CDR2 is SQIVND (reference sequence). The CDR3 loop spans 14 amino acids. V lost 1 base and J lost 5, with 11 bases in between. The CDR3 sequence is CASSIGGTDYGYTF. In DNA, the CDR3 is TGTGCCAGTAGTATAGGGGGGACTGATTATGGCTACACCTTC.

The chain links TRBV5-8 to TRBJ2-7, with D uncertain. Germline CDR1 reads SGHTS; CDR2 reads YDEGEE. The V gene lost 2 bases and the J gene lost 2 bases, with 2 bases spanning the gap. CDR3 length equals 11 residues. CDR3 residues: CASSFAYEQYF. The CDR3 DNA sequence: TGTGCCAGCAGCTTCGCCTACGAGCAGTACTTC.

The rearrangement joins TRBV7-9 to TRBJ2-1; 8 nucleotides match TRBD2. Germline assignment: CDR1 SEHNR and CDR2 FQNEAQ (reference sequence). This CDR3 is built from 15 residues. V shed 4 bases, J shed 7 bases, and the junction held 9 bases outside the gene matches. CDR3 sequence (DNA): TGTGCCAGCAGCTCCCGGGAGGGTTGGGTGAATGAGCAGTTCTTC. It is translated as CASSSREGWVNEQFF.

The genes are TRBV6-1 and TRBJ1-5; D ambiguous. This CDR3 is 12 amino acids long. From germline, CDR1 is MNHNS and CDR2 SASEGT. Trimming removed 2 bases at V and 11 bases at J, with 10 bases between. The CDR3 region is CASSETKSAQHF. Here the CDR3 DNA reads TGTGCCAGCAGTGAAACAAAGTCAGCCCAGCATTTT.

The chain joins TRBV18 to TRBJ1-3; D might be TRBD1 (6 bases). This CDR3 has 15 amino acids. CDR1 is KGHSH, CDR2 LQKENI, per germline. Trimming shortened V by 3 bases and J by 0 bases, and 9 bases separated the two germline ends. The chain's CDR3 is CASSPDRSSGNTIYF. The CDR3 nucleotides read TGTGCCAGCTCACCTGACAGGAGCTCTGGAAACACCATATATTTT.

The chain combines TRBV12-3 or TRBV12-4 with TRBJ1-5; TRBD1 matches 8 bases. The length of the CDR3 is 13 residues. J lost 9 bases, V lost 7 bases, and 8 bases had no gene match. CDR3 sequence: CASNTGGTLPQHF. CDR3 DNA: TGTGCCAGCAATACAGGGGGGACTTTGCCCCAGCATTTT.